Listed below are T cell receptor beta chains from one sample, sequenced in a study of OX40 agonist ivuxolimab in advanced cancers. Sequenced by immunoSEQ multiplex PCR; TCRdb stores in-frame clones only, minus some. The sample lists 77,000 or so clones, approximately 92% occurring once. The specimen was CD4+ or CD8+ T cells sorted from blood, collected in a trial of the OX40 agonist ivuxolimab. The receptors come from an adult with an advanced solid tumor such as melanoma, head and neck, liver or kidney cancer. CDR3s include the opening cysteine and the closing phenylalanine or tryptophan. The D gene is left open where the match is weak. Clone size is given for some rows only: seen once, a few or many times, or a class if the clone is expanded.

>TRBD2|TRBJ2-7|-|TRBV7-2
TGTGCCAGCAGCTTAGGTGCGGGAGCCACGTACGAGCAGTACTTC
CASSLGAGATYEQYF
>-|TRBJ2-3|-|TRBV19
TGTGCCAGTAGTATTATCGGGAGTGGTGATACGCAGTATTTT
CASSIIGSGDTQYF
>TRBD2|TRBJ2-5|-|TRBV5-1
TGCGCCAGCAGCTTGGCCGGGCAACTAGCGGGGAAAGAGACCCAGTACTTC
CASSLAGQLAGKETQYF
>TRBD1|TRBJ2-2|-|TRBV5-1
TGCGCCAGTGTGACAGGGGCGGGGAACACCGGGGAGCTGTTTTTT
CASVTGAGNTGELFF
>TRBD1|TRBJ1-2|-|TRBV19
TGTGCCAGTAGTGGTCCGGGACAGGTCTTTGTCGGCTACACCTTC
CASSGPGQVFVGYTF
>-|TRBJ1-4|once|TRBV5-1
TGCGCCAGCAGCCGACAGGTCGCAACTAATGAAAAACTGTTTTTT
CASSRQVATNEKLFF
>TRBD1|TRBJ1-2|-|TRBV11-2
TGTGCCAGCAGCTTAGCGACAGGGTATCAAGGCTACACCTTC
CASSLATGYQGYTF
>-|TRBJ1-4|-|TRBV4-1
TGCGCCAGCAGCCAAGATACGGACACTTCAACTAATGAAAAACTGTTTTTT
CASSQDTDTSTNEKLFF
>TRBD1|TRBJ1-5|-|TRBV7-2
TGTGCCAGCAGCTTGAGGACAGGGGCGGATCAGCCCCAGCATTTT
CASSLRTGADQPQHF
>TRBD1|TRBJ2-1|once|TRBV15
TGTGCCACCAGCAGAGATGGAGGGACAGGGGAAGATGAGCAGTTCTTC
CATSRDGGTGEDEQFF
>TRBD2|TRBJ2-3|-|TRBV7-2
TGTGCCAGCAGCTTACCTAGCGGGGGGAGGGGAACGCAGTATTTT
CASSLPSGGRGTQYF
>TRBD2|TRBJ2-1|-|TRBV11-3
TGTGCCAGCAGCTTTTCGTCTGCTAGCGGGAGTAATGAGCAGTTCTTC
CASSFSSASGSNEQFF
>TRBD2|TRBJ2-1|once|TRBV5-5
TGTGCCAGCAGCGGTGGACTAGCGGGCGGGTTTGGTTTAGAGCAGTTCTTC
CASSGGLAGGFGLEQFF
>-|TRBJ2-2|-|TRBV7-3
TGTGCCAGCAGCTTAACTGGCACCGGGGAGCTGTTTTTT
CASSLTGTGELFF
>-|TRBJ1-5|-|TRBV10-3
TGTGCCATCAGTCCAGGTGGTCAGCCCCAGCATTTT
CAISPGGQPQHF
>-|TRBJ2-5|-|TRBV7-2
TGTGCCAGCAGCTTGGTAGGGCAGGGAGGGACCCAGTACTTC
CASSLVGQGGTQYF
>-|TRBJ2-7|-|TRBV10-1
TGCGCCACCAAATTAGGGGTGTGGTTCTCCTACGAGCAGTACTTC
CATKLGVWFSYEQYF
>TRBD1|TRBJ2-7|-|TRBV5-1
TGCGCCAGCAGGCCCGGACAGGCCTACGAGCAGTACTTC
CASRPGQAYEQYF
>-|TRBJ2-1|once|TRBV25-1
TGTGCCAGCAGCTTGGGCCTTAATGAGCAGTTCTTC
CASSLGLNEQFF
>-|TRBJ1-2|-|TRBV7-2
TGTGCCAGCAGCTTAGACGCCTTATTTGGCTACACCTTC
CASSLDALFGYTF
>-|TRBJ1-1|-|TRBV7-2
TGTGCCAGCAGCTTACGGGGAGAGTTTGCTGAAGCTTTCTTT
CASSLRGEFAEAFF
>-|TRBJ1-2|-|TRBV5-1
TGCGCCAGCAGCCCCACCGCCGGGGGCTACACCTTC
CASSPTAGGYTF
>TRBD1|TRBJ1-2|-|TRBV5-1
TGCGCCAGCAGCTCGACAGGGGGCGCCTATGGCTACACCTTC
CASSSTGGAYGYTF